This is a list of T cell receptor beta chains from one sample in a study of neurological immune-mediated disorders. TCRdb analysed the 5' RACE reads with MiXCR anew, one entry per CDR3 protein. The sample holds more than 50,000 distinct CDR3 sequences, about 4% seen once. The sequenced sample consisted of PBMCs. The receptors stem from a man under 40 with multiple sclerosis. CDR3s include the opening cysteine and the closing phenylalanine or tryptophan. D genes are given only for firm matches. The size field is filled for only some rows; it gives once, few, many or a size class.

len: 15
d_gene: .
abundance: many
v_gene: TRBV20-1
j_gene: TRBJ1-6
CDR3aa: CSARESLTRDSPLHF
CDR3nt: TGCAGTGCTAGAGAATCTCTGACCAGGGATTCACCCCTCCACTTT

len: 16
d_gene: .
abundance: many
v_gene: TRBV20-1
j_gene: TRBJ1-6
CDR3aa: CSATRTGGSYNSPLHF
CDR3nt: TGCAGTGCAACCCGGACGGGCGGCTCCTATAATTCACCCCTCCACTTT

len: 15
d_gene: .
abundance: many
v_gene: TRBV7-2
j_gene: TRBJ2-7
CDR3aa: CASSPSIRDLHEQYF
CDR3nt: TGTGCCAGCAGCCCGAGTATCAGGGACCTCCACGAGCAGTACTTC

len: 11
d_gene: .
abundance: many
v_gene: TRBV25-1
j_gene: TRBJ2-1
CDR3aa: CASGSYNEQFF
CDR3nt: TGTGCGTCGGGCTCCTACAATGAGCAGTTCTTC

len: 14
d_gene: .
abundance: many
v_gene: TRBV7-9
j_gene: TRBJ2-7
CDR3aa: CASSSGTVSYEQYF
CDR3nt: TGTGCCAGCAGCTCAGGGACGGTATCCTACGAGCAGTACTTC

len: 14
d_gene: .
abundance: many
v_gene: TRBV20-1
j_gene: TRBJ2-7
CDR3aa: CSARVGATSYEQYF
CDR3nt: TGCAGTGCTAGGGTGGGGGCGACATCCTACGAGCAGTACTTC

len: 14
d_gene: .
abundance: many
v_gene: TRBV29-1
j_gene: TRBJ2-2
CDR3aa: CSVLTGGGTGELFF
CDR3nt: TGCAGCGTATTAACAGGAGGAGGTACCGGGGAGCTGTTTTTT

len: 15
d_gene: .
abundance: many
v_gene: TRBV7-8
j_gene: TRBJ1-5
CDR3aa: CASSLGSQLQQPQHF
CDR3nt: TGTGCCAGCAGCTTAGGGTCCCAGCTTCAACAGCCCCAGCATTTT

len: 15
d_gene: TRBD1
abundance: many
v_gene: TRBV9
j_gene: TRBJ2-1
CDR3aa: CASSDRDRGYNEQFF
CDR3nt: TGTGCCAGCAGCGACCGGGACAGGGGCTACAATGAGCAGTTCTTC

len: 15
d_gene: .
abundance: many
v_gene: TRBV20-1
j_gene: TRBJ1-2
CDR3aa: CSPFPREFRKYGYTF
CDR3nt: TGCAGTCCTTTCCCCCGGGAGTTTAGGAAGTATGGCTACACCTTC

len: 15
d_gene: .
abundance: many
v_gene: TRBV7-2
j_gene: TRBJ1-5
CDR3aa: CASSLLGGSKQPQHF
CDR3nt: TGTGCCAGCAGCTTACTCGGGGGGTCGAAACAGCCCCAGCATTTT

len: 14
d_gene: TRBD2
abundance: many
v_gene: TRBV27
j_gene: TRBJ2-1
CDR3aa: CASSLAGGYNEQFF
CDR3nt: TGTGCCAGCAGCCTAGCGGGGGGGTACAATGAGCAGTTCTTC

len: 15
d_gene: .
abundance: many
v_gene: TRBV7-2
j_gene: TRBJ2-7
CDR3aa: CASSLGTSISYEQYF
CDR3nt: TGTGCCAGCAGCTTAGGGACAAGCATCTCCTACGAGCAGTACTTC

len: 12
d_gene: .
abundance: many
v_gene: TRBV6-5
j_gene: TRBJ1-5
CDR3aa: CATGPPYQPQNF
CDR3nt: TGTGCCACCGGACCGCCCTATCAGCCCCAGAATTTT

len: 19
d_gene: TRBD1
abundance: many
v_gene: TRBV20-1
j_gene: TRBJ2-3
CDR3aa: CSARAIDRPAGGPSDTQYF
CDR3nt: TGCAGTGCTAGAGCGATAGATCGCCCGGCAGGGGGTCCCTCAGATACGCAGTATTTT

len: 14
d_gene: .
abundance: many
v_gene: TRBV7-9
j_gene: TRBJ1-2
CDR3aa: CASTSLWGGYGYTF
CDR3nt: TGTGCCAGCACTTCCTTATGGGGGGGCTATGGCTACACCTTC

len: 14
d_gene: .
abundance: many
v_gene: TRBV7-2
j_gene: TRBJ1-4
CDR3aa: CASSSGPYGEKLFF
CDR3nt: TGTGCCAGCAGCTCGGGACCCTATGGGGAAAAACTGTTTTTT

len: 16
d_gene: .
abundance: many
v_gene: TRBV7-3
j_gene: TRBJ2-3
CDR3aa: CASSLGGSVGTDTQYF
CDR3nt: TGTGCCAGCAGCTTAGGGGGTAGTGTTGGCACAGATACGCAGTATTTT

len: 15
d_gene: .
abundance: many
v_gene: TRBV14
j_gene: TRBJ2-2
CDR3aa: CASSPAKWDTGELFF
CDR3nt: TGTGCCAGCAGCCCGGCAAAATGGGACACCGGGGAGCTGTTTTTT

len: 16
d_gene: .
abundance: many
v_gene: TRBV12-3/TRBV12-4
j_gene: TRBJ1-4
CDR3aa: CASRLRYYRENEKLFF
CDR3nt: TGTGCCAGCAGGCTTCGGTATTACCGGGAAAATGAAAAACTGTTTTTT

len: 14
d_gene: .
abundance: many
v_gene: TRBV5-5
j_gene: TRBJ1-1
CDR3aa: CASSLVAAIKEAFF
CDR3nt: TGTGCCAGCAGCTTGGTGGCAGCGATAAAAGAAGCTTTCTTT

len: 15
d_gene: .
abundance: .
v_gene: TRBV12-3/TRBV12-4
j_gene: TRBJ2-3
CDR3aa: CASSFARKLSDTQYF
CDR3nt: TGTGCCAGCAGTTTCGCCCGAAAACTGTCAGATACGCAGTATTTT

len: 16
d_gene: TRBD1
abundance: many
v_gene: TRBV20-1
j_gene: TRBJ1-5
CDR3aa: CSARQGARGGNQPQHF
CDR3nt: TGCAGTGCGAGACAGGGGGCGCGGGGAGGCAATCAGCCCCAGCATTTT

len: 15
d_gene: TRBD1
abundance: many
v_gene: TRBV6-5
j_gene: TRBJ1-2
CDR3aa: CASSYWDRGGYGYTF
CDR3nt: TGTGCCAGCAGTTACTGGGACAGGGGAGGCTATGGCTACACCTTC

len: 16
d_gene: .
abundance: many
v_gene: TRBV7-9
j_gene: TRBJ1-2
CDR3aa: CASSLGARNMLYGYTF
CDR3nt: TGTGCCAGCAGCTTAGGGGCCAGGAACATGTTGTATGGCTACACCTTC

len: 13
d_gene: .
abundance: many
v_gene: TRBV27
j_gene: TRBJ2-5
CDR3aa: CASIGTGGRTQYF
CDR3nt: TGTGCCAGCATCGGTACAGGTGGGCGGACCCAGTACTTC

len: 17
d_gene: TRBD1
abundance: many
v_gene: TRBV10-3
j_gene: TRBJ2-3
CDR3aa: CAISGSQTGVVTDTQYF
CDR3nt: TGTGCCATCAGTGGTTCCCAGACAGGGGTGGTCACAGATACGCAGTATTTT

len: 12
d_gene: .
abundance: many
v_gene: TRBV10-3
j_gene: TRBJ2-2
CDR3aa: CAISVGTGELFF
CDR3nt: TGTGCCATCAGCGTAGGCACCGGGGAGCTGTTTTTT

len: 15
d_gene: .
abundance: many
v_gene: TRBV5-1
j_gene: TRBJ2-7
CDR3aa: CASSLEGRPPFEQYF
CDR3nt: TGCGCCAGCAGCTTGGAGGGTAGGCCTCCCTTCGAGCAGTACTTC

len: 14
d_gene: .
abundance: many
v_gene: TRBV7-3
j_gene: TRBJ1-1
CDR3aa: CASSSDLGDTEAFF
CDR3nt: TGTGCCAGCAGCTCCGACCTTGGGGACACTGAAGCTTTCTTT

len: 15
d_gene: .
abundance: many
v_gene: TRBV7-8
j_gene: TRBJ1-2
CDR3aa: CASSLGRQGPFGYTF
CDR3nt: TGTGCCAGCAGCTTAGGACGCCAGGGACCCTTTGGCTACACCTTC

len: 14
d_gene: .
abundance: many
v_gene: TRBV5-1
j_gene: TRBJ1-2
CDR3aa: CASSFYRAPDGYTF
CDR3nt: TGCGCCAGCAGCTTTTACAGGGCTCCTGATGGCTACACCTTC

len: 15
d_gene: .
abundance: many
v_gene: TRBV4-1
j_gene: TRBJ1-1
CDR3aa: CASSQGRQPNTEAFF
CDR3nt: TGCGCCAGCAGCCAAGGTAGGCAGCCGAACACTGAAGCTTTCTTT

len: 13
d_gene: TRBD1
abundance: many
v_gene: TRBV5-5
j_gene: TRBJ1-1
CDR3aa: CASSLRGLTEAFF
CDR3nt: TGTGCCAGCAGTCTCAGGGGGCTCACTGAAGCTTTCTTT

len: 14
d_gene: .
abundance: many
v_gene: TRBV5-1
j_gene: TRBJ2-5
CDR3aa: CASSPTDIVETQYF
CDR3nt: TGCGCCAGCAGCCCGACAGATATAGTGGAGACCCAGTACTTC

len: 15
d_gene: .
abundance: many
v_gene: TRBV27
j_gene: TRBJ1-6
CDR3aa: CASSFFSSENSPLHF
CDR3nt: TGTGCCAGCAGTTTCTTTTCCAGCGAAAATTCACCCCTCCACTTT

len: 16
d_gene: TRBD1
abundance: many
v_gene: TRBV6-2/TRBV6-3
j_gene: TRBJ2-1
CDR3aa: CASSYRAGGLVDEQFF
CDR3nt: TGTGCCAGCAGTTACCGGGCAGGGGGCTTGGTGGATGAGCAGTTCTTC

len: 15
d_gene: .
abundance: few
v_gene: TRBV5-1
j_gene: TRBJ2-1
CDR3aa: CASSLGYGTNNEQFF
CDR3nt: TGCGCCAGCAGCTTGGGGTACGGGACAAACAATGAGCAGTTCTTC

len: 15
d_gene: .
abundance: many
v_gene: TRBV5-1
j_gene: TRBJ2-1
CDR3aa: CASSVGTGAYNEQFF
CDR3nt: TGCGCCAGCAGTGTGGGGACGGGGGCCTACAATGAGCAGTTCTTC

len: 15
d_gene: TRBD1
abundance: few
v_gene: TRBV20-1
j_gene: TRBJ1-1
CDR3aa: CSAIPGTGRYTEAFF
CDR3nt: TGCAGTGCGATACCCGGGACAGGCCGATACACTGAAGCTTTCTTT

len: 15
d_gene: .
abundance: many
v_gene: TRBV6-1
j_gene: TRBJ1-5
CDR3aa: CASSFEGHSNQPQHF
CDR3nt: TGTGCCAGCAGCTTTGAAGGACATAGCAATCAGCCCCAGCATTTT

len: 15
d_gene: TRBD2
abundance: many
v_gene: TRBV5-1
j_gene: TRBJ2-5
CDR3aa: CASSLEGSGGETQYF
CDR3nt: TGCGCCAGCAGCTTGGAGGGTAGCGGGGGTGAGACCCAGTACTTC

len: 14
d_gene: TRBD1
abundance: many
v_gene: TRBV7-2
j_gene: TRBJ1-5
CDR3aa: CASSLTGINQPQHF
CDR3nt: TGTGCCAGCAGCTTGACAGGGATCAATCAGCCCCAGCATTTT

len: 14
d_gene: .
abundance: many
v_gene: TRBV15
j_gene: TRBJ2-5
CDR3aa: CATSLVGGQETQYF
CDR3nt: TGTGCCACCAGCCTCGTAGGGGGGCAAGAGACCCAGTACTTC

len: 15
d_gene: TRBD1
abundance: many
v_gene: TRBV7-2
j_gene: TRBJ2-2
CDR3aa: CASSLDRTGPGELFF
CDR3nt: TGTGCCAGCAGCTTAGACCGGACAGGGCCCGGGGAGCTGTTTTTT

len: 14
d_gene: .
abundance: many
v_gene: TRBV29-1
j_gene: TRBJ2-7
CDR3aa: CSVAETINLYEQYF
CDR3nt: TGCAGCGTTGCCGAGACGATCAACCTCTACGAGCAGTACTTC

len: 18
d_gene: .
abundance: many
v_gene: TRBV4-1
j_gene: TRBJ2-3
CDR3aa: CASSQWGANPGSTDTQYF
CDR3nt: TGCGCCAGCAGCCAATGGGGGGCCAATCCCGGGAGCACAGATACGCAGTATTTT

len: 12
d_gene: .
abundance: many
v_gene: TRBV3-1
j_gene: TRBJ2-5
CDR3aa: CASSPPGETQYF
CDR3nt: TGTGCCAGCAGCCCCCCGGGCGAGACCCAGTACTTC